This record covers a single T cell receptor (beta chain). Antigen: not known. The library protocol tagged individual cDNA molecules with unique molecular identifiers. TCRdb re-called the 5' RACE reads with MiXCR, one entry per CDR3 protein. The table records some 91,000 distinct CDR3 sequences, 8% to 13% of them present only once. This specimen belongs to a study of early T cells in non-severe SARS-CoV-2 infection. Study-level background: Bulk RNA from unsorted whole blood was sequenced; chains were unpaired. Study outcomes and limitations: Matching results from VDJdb favored anti-spike CD8 responses, leaving private and CD4 specificities undetected.

The CDR3 has 14 amino acids. The V end was cut by 8 bases, the J end by 4 bases, with 18 bases between. The chain links TRBV12-3 or TRBV12-4 to TRBJ2-7, with D perhaps matching TRBD1 (5 bases). The source of this sequence is an adult who was a healthcare worker with PCR-confirmed SARS-CoV-2 infection or an uninfected control (not recorded which). Specimen: whole blood, collected at baseline. The CDR3 protein is CASSPETASYEQYF. The CDR3 region has the DNA TGTGCCAGCTCCCCCGAGACAGCCTCGTACGAGCAGTACTTC.